Listed below are T cell receptor beta chains from one sample, sequenced in a study of beta chain features in type 1 diabetes. Sequencing was performed with immunoSEQ multiplex PCR; in TCRdb, only in-frame clones are kept and a portion is missing. The sample includes under 900,000 clones, roughly 17% of them seen just once. The sample taken for sequencing was naive CD4+ T cells from blood. The receptors come from a young woman in good health. Both conserved end residues are part of each CDR3. A D gene is named only where the DNA matches it firmly. Clone size, where shown, is once, few, many, or a class for clones that have expanded.

v_gene	j_gene	d_gene	abundance	CDR3nt	CDR3aa
TRBV7-9	TRBJ2-7	TRBD1	.	TGTGCCAGCAGCGAGCGACAGGGGGACCGTCTATGGCAGTACTTC	CASSERQGDRLWQYF
TRBV4-2	TRBJ2-4	.	.	TGTGCCAGCAGCCAGGGGGTAGCCAAAAACATTCAGTACTTC	CASSQGVAKNIQYF
TRBV2	TRBJ1-2	.	.	TGTGCCAGCAGTACAGGGTATGGCTACACCTTC	CASSTGYGYTF
TRBV4-3	TRBJ1-2	.	few	TGCGCCAGCAGCCAAGAGTACAGGGCTATCGGGAAGAACTATGGCTACACCTTC	CASSQEYRAIGKNYGYTF
TRBV5-1	TRBJ2-3	.	few	TGCGCCAGCAGCCCGGAGAGGGGGGGCCCAGATACGCAGTATTTT	CASSPERGGPDTQYF
TRBV6-5	TRBJ2-7	.	.	TGTGCCAGCAGTTACGATGGAAACCCCTACGAGCAGTACTTC	CASSYDGNPYEQYF
TRBV5-6	TRBJ1-2	.	few	TGTGCCAGCAGCTTTTGGGCGACAGCAAACTATGGCTACACCTTC	CASSFWATANYGYTF
TRBV7-2	TRBJ1-1	.	.	TGTGCCAGCAGCTTCTACACCCTGCACACTGAAGCTTTCTTT	CASSFYTLHTEAFF
TRBV5-4	TRBJ2-7	.	once	TGTGCCAGCAGCCCAGGAGGCGGGATAGGCTACGAGCAGTACTTC	CASSPGGGIGYEQYF
TRBV6-4	TRBJ1-5	.	.	TGTGCCTTCCACGATTCTACCTCCAATCAGCCCCAGCATTTT	CAFHDSTSNQPQHF
TRBV7-2	TRBJ2-7	TRBD2	few	TGTGCCAGCAGCTTAGCTTTAGCGGGGATTAACTACGAGCAGTACTTC	CASSLALAGINYEQYF
TRBV5-1	TRBJ2-7	TRBD2	few	TGCGCCAGCACCACAGGGCGAGGACTAGCGGGAGACGAGCAGTACTTC	CASTTGRGLAGDEQYF
TRBV4-3	TRBJ2-6	.	few	TGCGCCAGCAGCCAAGCTCTCAAGACTTCTGGGGCCAACGTCCTGACTTTC	CASSQALKTSGANVLTF
TRBV2	TRBJ2-5	.	.	TGTGCCAGCAGTGACGCTCTACCACAAGAGACCCAGTACTTC	CASSDALPQETQYF
TRBV18	TRBJ1-5	TRBD1	few	TGTGCCACCTCGGAGGGGGCCAGACAGCCCCAGCATTTT	CATSEGARQPQHF
TRBV4-3	TRBJ2-3	TRBD2	.	TGCGCCAGCAGCCAAGATCGCCCACACACTAGCGGTGGCACAGATACGCAGTATTTT	CASSQDRPHTSGGTDTQYF
TRBV9	TRBJ2-2	TRBD1	.	TGTGCCAGCAGCGCTAGGGGACAGGGCCGAACGAACACCGGGGAGCTGTTTTTT	CASSARGQGRTNTGELFF
TRBV5-1	TRBJ1-1	.	few	TGCGCCAGCAGCATGGGACAGAACACTGAAGCTTTCTTT	CASSMGQNTEAFF